The next 26 T cell receptor beta chains were all read from a single sample in a study of OX40 agonist ivuxolimab in advanced cancers. Library generation was performed with the immunoSEQ multiplex PCR assay. TCRdb obtained this table from immuneACCESS and retained in-frame rearrangements with V and J assigned. These tables miss some clones; where compared with another copy, unresolved V genes account for less than half of the shortfall, and the remainder is unexplained. Present in this sample are approximately 35,000 clones, 88% of which were seen just once. 4% of the sample comes from the top ten. Sequences were derived from CD4+ or CD8+ T cells sorted from blood, sampled in a trial of the OX40 agonist ivuxolimab. The receptors originated from an adult with an advanced solid tumor such as melanoma, head and neck, liver or kidney cancer.

This clone appeared once. The chain employs TRBV7-2 and TRBJ2-1; D may be TRBD2 (7 bases). The germline V gene encodes CDR1 SGHTA and CDR2 FQGNSA. V lost 4 bases and J lost 9, with 19 bases in between. The CDR3 is made up of 15 amino acids. The CDR3, as DNA: TGTGCCAGCAGCTCGGGGGGCGGGGTCCGTAGTGAGCAGTTCTTC. Translation: CASSSGGGVRSEQFF. Based on the CDR3 plus reference TRBV7-2 and TRBJ2-1, the full variable domain is GAGVSQSPSNKVTEKGKDVELRCDPISGHTALYWYRQSLGQGLEFLIYFQGNSAPDKSGLPSDRFSAERTGGSVSTLTIQRTQQEDSAVYLCASSSGGGVRSEQFFGPGTRLTVL.

This chain uses TRBV2 with TRBJ1-4; D remains unclear. The germline CDR1 and CDR2 sequences are SNHLY and FYNNEI. The CDR3 length is 16 residues. V dropped 7 bases and J dropped 2 bases, with 17 bases sitting between them. As DNA, the CDR3 is TGTGCCAGCAAGCTTACGGGGTTGTGGACTAATGAAAAACTGTTTTTT. Amino acids: CASKLTGLWTNEKLFF.

The rearrangement joins TRBV11-2 to TRBJ1-5; D gene uncertain. The CDR3 is made up of 15 amino acids. The germline CDR1 and CDR2 sequences are SGHAT and FQNNGV. V lost 1 base to trimming and J lost 6 bases, with 13 bases between them. The CDR3 DNA reads as TGTGCCAGCAGCTTAGGAGGCTTAGGAAGTCAGCCCCAGCATTTT. Encoded protein: CASSLGGLGSQPQHF. Full variable domain (rest looked up from reference TRBV11-2 and TRBJ1-5): EAGVAQSPRYKIIEKRQSVAFWCNPISGHATLYWYQQILGQGPKLLIQFQNNGVVDDSQLPKDRFSAERLKGVDSTLKIQPAKLEDSAVYLCASSLGGLGSQPQHFGDGTRLSIL.

The V gene is TRBV28, the J gene TRBJ1-2; 7 bases are shared with TRBD1. The CDR3 is 17 residues long. Trimming took 6 bases from V and 3 from J; bases not matched to a gene: 16. Germline CDR1 MDHEN, CDR2 SYDVKM. The CDR3 loop is CASRRTGLVLRDYGYTF. The CDR3 region has the DNA TGTGCCAGCAGAAGGACAGGTTTGGTCTTGAGGGACTATGGCTACACCTTC.

This clone was recorded once. This chain connects TRBV28 to TRBJ1-2; maybe TRBD1 (5 bases). The CDR3 is made up of 13 amino acids. The V gene lost 7 bases and the J gene lost 6 bases, with 15 bases spanning the gap. In germline, CDR1 is MDHEN, CDR2 SYDVKM. The CDR3 is CASTGAAFNGYTF. CDR3 bases: TGTGCCAGCACCGGGGCGGCCTTCAATGGCTACACCTTC.

The V call is TRBV7-3, the J call TRBJ1-1; the match to TRBD1 covers 8 bases. The CDR3 totals 15 residues. Germline V gene sequence: CDR1 SGHTA, CDR2 FQGTGA. V lost 2 bases to trimming and J lost 5 bases; unmatched junction nucleotides: 7. Here the CDR3 reads CASSLGQGAGTEAFF. As DNA, the CDR3 is TGTGCCAGCAGCTTAGGGCAGGGGGCTGGTACTGAAGCTTTCTTT. Full variable domain (rest looked up from reference TRBV7-3 and TRBJ1-1): GAGVSQTPSNKVTEKGKYVELRCDPISGHTALYWYRQSLGQGPEFLIYFQGTGAADDSGLPNDRFFAVRPEGSVSTLKIQRTERGDSAVYLCASSLGQGAGTEAFFGQGTRLTVV.

The V and J genes are TRBV5-1 and TRBJ2-6, with a tentative D call TRBD1 (6 bases). V lost 6 bases and J 11 bases, leaving 18 bases between the germline ends. From germline, CDR1 is SGHRS and CDR2 YFSETQ. This CDR3 region has 14 residues. The DNA of the CDR3 is TGCGCCAGCAACGTCGACAGGCCTGGGGACGTCCTGACTTTC. This translates into CASNVDRPGDVLTF.

A single count supports this clone. This chain joins TRBV18 and TRBJ2-5; 11 bases agree with TRBD2. The CDR3 totals 15 residues. Germline loops: CDR1 KGHSH, CDR2 LQKENI. The trim removed 5 bases at V and 3 bases at J, leaving 5 bases unmatched. The CDR3 spells CASSNQGLAEETQYF. Here the CDR3 DNA reads TGTGCCAGCTCAAACCAGGGACTAGCGGAAGAGACCCAGTACTTC.

The chain joins TRBV5-1 to TRBJ2-7, with 10 bases aligning to TRBD1. The CDR3 loop spans 14 amino acids. Germline V gene lookup returns CDR1 SGHRS and CDR2 YFSETQ. With 5 bases clipped from V and 6 bases from J, the junction kept 8 bases outside the gene matches. Here the CDR3 DNA reads TGCGCCAGCAGTCTACCGGGACAGGGGCTCGAGCAGTACTTC. Translated: CASSLPGQGLEQYF.

The J gene is TRBJ2-1, the V gene TRBV19; D assignment may be TRBD1 or TRBD2 (5 bases each). The V gene's germline CDR1 is LNHDA and CDR2 SQIVND (reference sequence). This CDR3 is 14 amino acids long. V was cut by 7 bases and J by 3 bases, with 13 bases left in between. The DNA of the CDR3 is TGTGCCAGTATTGGGCAGGGAGTCTACAATGAGCAGTTCTTC. It codes for CASIGQGVYNEQFF.

This clone was detected once. The chain is built from TRBV7-2 and TRBJ2-7; 9 bases align to TRBD1. This CDR3 comprises 14 residues. V was clipped by 4 bases and J by 3 bases; unmatched bases: 4. CDR1 and CDR2 (germline): SGHTA, FQGNSA. Here the CDR3 DNA reads TGTGCCAGCAGCTCCGGGACAGGGAGCTACGAGCAGTACTTC. Translating gives CASSSGTGSYEQYF.

This sequence joins TRBV6-5 and TRBJ1-4; TRBD1 is a possible D gene (6 bases). Trimming stripped 5 bases from V and 4 bases from J, with 14 bases between. The CDR3 extends over 15 amino acids. CDR1 is MNHEY and CDR2 is SVGAGI in the germline V gene. The CDR3 region is CASSRETGYNEKLFF. CDR3 in DNA: TGTGCCAGCAGTAGGGAGACAGGCTATAATGAAAAACTGTTTTTT.

The chain recombines TRBV12-5 with TRBJ2-5; tentatively, D is TRBD2 (7 bases). The CDR3 contains 18 residues. The germline gives CDR1 LGHNT, CDR2 FRNRAP. Trimming took 0 bases from V and 2 from J, leaving 19 bases between them. CDR3 bases: TGTGCTAGTGGTTTGGTCCCCCTGGGGGGGGGCAAACAAGAGACCCAGTACTTC. This codes for CASGLVPLGGGKQETQYF.

V is TRBV7-3 and J is TRBJ2-1; D is possibly TRBD2 (5 bases). Germline assignment: CDR1 SGHTA and CDR2 FQGTGA. The ends were cut back, 5 bases at V and 4 bases at J, with 12 bases in the middle. This CDR3 has 14 amino acids. The DNA for the CDR3 is TGTGCCAGCAGCCTTCGGGGAAGGTACAATGAGCAGTTCTTC. Its protein product is CASSLRGRYNEQFF. Filled out from reference TRBV7-3 and TRBJ2-1, the complete variable domain reads GAGVSQTPSNKVTEKGKYVELRCDPISGHTALYWYRQSLGQGPEFLIYFQGTGAADDSGLPNDRFFAVRPEGSVSTLKIQRTERGDSAVYLCASSLRGRYNEQFFGPGTRLTVL.

This chain uses TRBV28 with TRBJ2-6; 12 positions agree with TRBD1. Unmatched junction bases numbered 7, after V lost 2 bases and J lost 2 bases. The CDR3 runs to 19 residues. Germline V gene data show CDR1 as MDHEN and CDR2 as SYDVKM. The CDR3 region has the DNA TGTGCCAGCAGTTTAGGCCTGGGACAGGGGGCGGCTGGGGCCAACGTCCTGACTTTC. This translates into CASSLGLGQGAAGANVLTF.

The chain joins TRBV9 to TRBJ1-4; D call uncertain. V was cut by 4 bases and J by 0 bases, with 7 bases left in between. Germline V lookup: CDR1 SGDLS, CDR2 YYNGEE. CDR3 length: 14 residues. This chain's CDR3 is CASSPTTTNEKLFF. The CDR3 DNA sequence: TGTGCCAGCAGCCCCACGACAACTAATGAAAAACTGTTTTTT.

The chain recombines TRBV11-3 with TRBJ2-3, with 11 nucleotides matching TRBD1. The V segment lost 5 bases and the J segment 3 bases; nucleotides outside the gene matches: 4. CDR3 length equals 15 residues. The germline V gene encodes CDR1 SGHNT and CDR2 YENEEA. The CDR3 sequence: CASSLGQGATDTQYF. DNA for the CDR3: TGTGCCAGCAGCCTTGGACAGGGGGCAACAGATACGCAGTATTTT.

The chain recombines TRBV7-9 with TRBJ1-1; D might be TRBD1 (6 bases). The CDR3 has 16 residues. The germline gives CDR1 SEHNR, CDR2 FQNEAQ (reference sequence). The V and J ends lost 6 bases and 3 bases respectively, with 20 bases between them. Written as DNA, the CDR3 is TGTGCCAGCAGACCCAAAGGTGGGGGCCGGGACACTGAAGCTTTCTTT. It yields the protein CASRPKGGGRDTEAFF.

This clone has more than one count but fewer than ten. This chain uses TRBV5-1 with TRBJ2-5; 8 positions match TRBD1. Germline loops: CDR1 SGHRS, CDR2 YFSETQ. With 4 bases clipped from V and 5 bases from J, the junction kept 7 bases outside the gene matches. This CDR3 spans 14 amino acids. The CDR3 loop reads CASSTGQGRETQYF. The CDR3 DNA reads TGCGCCAGCAGCACCGGACAGGGCCGGGAGACCCAGTACTTC.

This rearrangement joins TRBV5-4 to TRBJ2-1; D perhaps matches TRBD2 (6 bases). The CDR3 has 16 residues. Per germline, CDR1 SGHNT and CDR2 YYREEE (reference sequence). Trimming left V 4 bases short and J 2 bases short, with 16 bases between. As DNA, the CDR3 is TGTGCCAGCAGCCAGGCGACTGCGGGACCCTACAATGAGCAGTTCTTC. Its protein product is CASSQATAGPYNEQFF.

This chain uses TRBV5-1 with TRBJ2-5, with D unclear. The CDR3 totals 12 residues. The germline V and J ends were trimmed by 7 bases and 1 base, with 8 bases remaining between them. Germline V gives CDR1 SGHRS, CDR2 YFSETQ. CDR3 residues: CASGTAQETQYF. In nucleotides, the CDR3 is TGCGCCAGCGGAACAGCCCAAGAGACCCAGTACTTC.

J is TRBJ2-7 and V is TRBV6-1; 8 nucleotides match TRBD1. The J segment lost 3 bases and the V segment lost 0 bases, leaving 4 bases of the junction unmatched. CDR1 is MNHNS, CDR2 SASEGT, per germline. This CDR3 is built from 15 residues. CDR3 bases: TGTGCCAGCAGTGAAGCTTACGGACAGGGCTACGAGCAGTACTTC. Encoded protein: CASSEAYGQGYEQYF.

This chain joins TRBV5-1 and TRBJ1-4; no firm D call. V shed 0 bases and J shed 10 bases, with 13 bases lying between them. Germline lookup yields CDR1 SGHRS and CDR2 YFSETQ. The CDR3 sequence is 14 residues long. The CDR3 DNA sequence: TGCGCCAGCAGCTTGGGGACCCTTATGGGAAAACTGTTTTTT. Translated, it gives CASSLGTLMGKLFF.

This sequence joins TRBV11-2 and TRBJ2-2; the match to TRBD2 covers 10 bases. V shed 6 bases and J 5 bases; nucleotides not matched to a gene: 18. Germline V gives CDR1 SGHAT, CDR2 FQNNGV. The CDR3 loop spans 19 amino acids. The CDR3 DNA reads as TGTGCCAGCAGAACAATAAGAGCGGGAGGGCCACAAAGAACCGGGGAGCTGTTTTTT. It translates to CASRTIRAGGPQRTGELFF.

The gene calls are TRBV30 and TRBJ1-5, with D tentatively TRBD1 (5 bases). This CDR3 comprises 13 residues. The V gene's germline CDR1 is GTSNPN and CDR2 SVGIG (reference sequence). V lost 0 bases and J lost 7, with 10 bases in between. The chain's CDR3 is CAWSVQVGQPQHF. CDR3 DNA: TGTGCCTGGAGTGTACAGGTGGGACAGCCCCAGCATTTT.

This clone showed up just once. The V call is TRBV18, the J call TRBJ1-6, with TRBD1 matching 9 bases. The CDR3 consists of 16 residues. Per the germline V gene, CDR1 is KGHSH and CDR2 is LQKENI. V trimming: 6 bases; J trimming: 6 bases; junction bases outside the gene matches: 9. The CDR3 bases are TGTGCCAGCTCGCTAAACAGGGGGCCGGGTAATTCACCCCTCCACTTT. It translates to CASSLNRGPGNSPLHF.